This T cell receptor beta chain was identified during a study of blood T cell repertoires in COVID-19. Looking at the study overall: T cells, B-cell-depleted T cells, or PBMCs provided the cDNA or gDNA that served as material.

The CDR3 loop spans 17 amino acids. Using immunoSEQ multiplex PCR, the repertoire was profiled, and TCRdb retains in-frame clones only, with some absent. This sample yields about 200,000 clones, of which roughly 84% are seen a single time; roughly a sixth belongs to the top ten. Sample: peripheral blood. The chain recombines TRBV21-1 with TRBJ1-4; the table's TRBD1 call for D was not verified on the DNA. TRBV21-1 is described as a pseudogene. The receptor comes from a man aged 45 to 65 with COVID-19, enrolled during active disease. The CDR3 protein is CASSKTQPTGPIEKLFF. Written as DNA, the CDR3 is TGTGCCAGCAGCAAGACTCAGCCGACAGGTCCCATTGAAAAACTGTTTTTT.